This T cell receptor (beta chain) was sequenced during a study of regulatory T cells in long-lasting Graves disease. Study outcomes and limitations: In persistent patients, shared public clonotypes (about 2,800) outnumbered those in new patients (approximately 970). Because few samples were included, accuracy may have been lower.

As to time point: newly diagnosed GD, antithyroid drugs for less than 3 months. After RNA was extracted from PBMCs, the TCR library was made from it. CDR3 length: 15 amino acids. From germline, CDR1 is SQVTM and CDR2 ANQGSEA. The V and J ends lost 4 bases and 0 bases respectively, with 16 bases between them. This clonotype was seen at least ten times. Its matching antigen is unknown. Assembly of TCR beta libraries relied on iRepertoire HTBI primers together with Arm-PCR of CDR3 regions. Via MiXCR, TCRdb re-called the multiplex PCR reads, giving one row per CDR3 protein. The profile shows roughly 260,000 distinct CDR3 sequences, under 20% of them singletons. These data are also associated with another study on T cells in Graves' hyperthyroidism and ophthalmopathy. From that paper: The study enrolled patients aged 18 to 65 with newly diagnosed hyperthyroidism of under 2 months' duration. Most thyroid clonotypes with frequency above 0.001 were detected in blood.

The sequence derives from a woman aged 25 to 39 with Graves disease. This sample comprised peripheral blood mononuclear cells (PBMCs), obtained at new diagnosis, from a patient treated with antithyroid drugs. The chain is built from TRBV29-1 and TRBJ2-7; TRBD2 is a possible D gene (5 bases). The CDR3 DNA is TGCAGCGTTGGTCGTCGTAGCGCAATCTCCTACGAGCAGTACTTC. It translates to CSVGRRSAISYEQYF.